This TCR beta chain was captured in a study of tumor-infiltrating lymphocytes in primary liver carcinoma. This CDR3 region has 13 residues. Per germline, CDR1 SGHNT and CDR2 YENEEA. Trimming shortened V by 5 bases and J by 4 bases, and 11 bases separated the two germline ends. TCR beta cDNA was made from roughly 450 ng total RNA with a constant-region primer. The TCR beta library was amplified through three nested multiplex PCR rounds in a modified ARM-PCR procedure. It was with TRBV1-TRBV30 forward primers and a C-beta reverse primer that the first two PCR rounds were run, at around 11 cycles each. Each CDR3 protein is one row after TCRdb ran MiXCR on the multiplex PCR reads. The top ten hold around 18% of the sample, which has approximately 190,000 distinct CDR3 sequences, 70% to 90% seen once. Unsorted bulk tissue (roughly 17-34 mg) underwent RNA and DNA co-extraction. This clonotype was seen more than once but under ten times. The antigen is unknown.

Findings and limits, study-wide: Only about 8-25% of top clones were detected in each of the five tumor regions.

The chain is built from TRBV11-3 and TRBJ1-1; D call uncertain. This receptor was obtained from a man between 35 and 55 years old with primary liver carcinoma and hepatitis B virus infection. Sequencing was carried out using tumor tissue from primary liver carcinoma. The CDR3 spells CASSKITGTEAFF. CDR3 DNA sequence: TGTGCCAGCAGCAAGATCACGGGCACTGAAGCTTTCTTT.